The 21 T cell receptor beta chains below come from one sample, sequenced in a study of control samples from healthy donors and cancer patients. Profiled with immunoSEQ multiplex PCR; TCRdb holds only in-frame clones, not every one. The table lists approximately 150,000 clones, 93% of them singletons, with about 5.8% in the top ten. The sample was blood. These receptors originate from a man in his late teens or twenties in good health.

CDR3 DNA: TGTGCCAGCAGCCTCCTTAGAAGGTACCAAGAGACCCAGTACTTC. This sequence encodes CASSLLRRYQETQYF. The V and J genes are TRBV3-1 (or the pseudogene TRBV3-2) and TRBJ2-5; D unclear. The CDR3 covers 15 residues. Germline V gene lookup returns CDR1 LGHDT and CDR2 YNNKEL (reference sequence). V was trimmed by 4 bases and J by 0 bases, leaving 12 bases between them.

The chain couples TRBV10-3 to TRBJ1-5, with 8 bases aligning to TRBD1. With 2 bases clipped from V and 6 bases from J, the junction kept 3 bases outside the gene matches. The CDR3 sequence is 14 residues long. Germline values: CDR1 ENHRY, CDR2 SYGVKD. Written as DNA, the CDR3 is TGTGCCATCAGTGAGGGGGGGACAGGTCAGCCCCAGCATTTT. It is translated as CAISEGGTGQPQHF.

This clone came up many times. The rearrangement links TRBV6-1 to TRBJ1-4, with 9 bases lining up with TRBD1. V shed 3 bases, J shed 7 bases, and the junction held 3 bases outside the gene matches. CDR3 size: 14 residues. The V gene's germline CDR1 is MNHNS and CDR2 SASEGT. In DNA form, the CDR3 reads TGTGCCAGCAGTGAGGGACAGGGTTTTGAAAAACTGTTTTTT. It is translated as CASSEGQGFEKLFF.

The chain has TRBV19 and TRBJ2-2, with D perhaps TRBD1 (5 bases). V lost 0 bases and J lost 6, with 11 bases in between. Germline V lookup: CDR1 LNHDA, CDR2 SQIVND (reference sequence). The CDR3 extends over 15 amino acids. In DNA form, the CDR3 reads TGTGCCAGTAGTATAGATGCAGGGATCGCCGGGGAGCTGTTTTTT. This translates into CASSIDAGIAGELFF. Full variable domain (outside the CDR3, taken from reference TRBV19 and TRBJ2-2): DGGITQSPKYLFRKEGQNVTLSCEQNLNHDAMYWYRQDPGQGLRLIYYSQIVNDFQKGDIAEGYSVSREKKESFPLTVTSAQKNPTAFYLCASSIDAGIAGELFFGEGSRLTVL.

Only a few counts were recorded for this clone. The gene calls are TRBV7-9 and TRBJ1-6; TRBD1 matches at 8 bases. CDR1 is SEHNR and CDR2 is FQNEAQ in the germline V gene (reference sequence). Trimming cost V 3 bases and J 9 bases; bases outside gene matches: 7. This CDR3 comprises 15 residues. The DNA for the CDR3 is TGTGCCAGCAGCTTGGGGGACAGGATAACTTCACCCCTCCACTTT. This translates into CASSLGDRITSPLHF.

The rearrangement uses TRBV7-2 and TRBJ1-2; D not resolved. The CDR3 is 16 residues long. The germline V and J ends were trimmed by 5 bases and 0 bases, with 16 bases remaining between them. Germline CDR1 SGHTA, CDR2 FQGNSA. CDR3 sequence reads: CASSPPQRRPNYGYTF. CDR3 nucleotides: TGTGCCAGCAGCCCCCCCCAAAGGCGCCCTAACTATGGCTACACCTTC.

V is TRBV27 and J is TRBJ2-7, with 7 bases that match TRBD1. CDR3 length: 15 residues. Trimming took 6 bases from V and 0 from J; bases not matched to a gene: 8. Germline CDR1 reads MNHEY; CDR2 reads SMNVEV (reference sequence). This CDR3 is CASSRGTATSYEQYF. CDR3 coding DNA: TGTGCCAGCAGCAGGGGGACAGCCACCTCCTACGAGCAGTACTTC.

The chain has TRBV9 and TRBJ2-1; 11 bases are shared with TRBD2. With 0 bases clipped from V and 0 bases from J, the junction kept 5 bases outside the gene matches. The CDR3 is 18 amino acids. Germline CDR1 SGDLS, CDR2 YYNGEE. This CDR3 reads CASSVEPSGGLSYNEQFF. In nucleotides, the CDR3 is TGTGCCAGCAGCGTAGAACCTAGCGGGGGGCTCTCCTACAATGAGCAGTTCTTC.

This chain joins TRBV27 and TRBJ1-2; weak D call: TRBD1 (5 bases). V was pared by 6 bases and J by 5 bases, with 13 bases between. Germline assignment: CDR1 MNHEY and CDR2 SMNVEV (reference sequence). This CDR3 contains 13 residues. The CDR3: CASRPQRGYGYTF. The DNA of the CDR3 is TGTGCCAGCAGGCCCCAACGGGGGTATGGCTACACCTTC.

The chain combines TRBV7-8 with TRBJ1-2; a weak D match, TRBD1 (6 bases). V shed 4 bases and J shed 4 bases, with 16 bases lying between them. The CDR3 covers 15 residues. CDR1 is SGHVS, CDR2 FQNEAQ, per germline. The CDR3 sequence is CASSSSTWGPYGYTF. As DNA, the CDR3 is TGTGCCAGCAGCTCCTCCACTTGGGGGCCCTATGGCTACACCTTC.

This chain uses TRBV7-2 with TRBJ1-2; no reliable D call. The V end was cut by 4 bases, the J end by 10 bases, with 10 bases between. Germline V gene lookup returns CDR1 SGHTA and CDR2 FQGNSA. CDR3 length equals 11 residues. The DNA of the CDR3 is TGTGCCAGCAGCTCCTCGTTCCTCTACACCTTC. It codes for CASSSSFLYTF.

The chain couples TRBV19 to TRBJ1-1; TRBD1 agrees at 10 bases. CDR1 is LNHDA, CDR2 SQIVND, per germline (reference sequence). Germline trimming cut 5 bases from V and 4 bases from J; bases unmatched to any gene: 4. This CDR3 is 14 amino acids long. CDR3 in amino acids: CASSPGQGGTEAFF. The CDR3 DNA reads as TGTGCCAGTAGTCCTGGACAGGGGGGCACTGAAGCTTTCTTT.

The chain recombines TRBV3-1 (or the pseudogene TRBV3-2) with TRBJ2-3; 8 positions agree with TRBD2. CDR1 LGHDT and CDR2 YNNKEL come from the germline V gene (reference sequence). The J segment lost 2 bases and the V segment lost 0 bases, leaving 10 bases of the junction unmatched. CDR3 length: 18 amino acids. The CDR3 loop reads CASSQDPSGAGDTDTQYF. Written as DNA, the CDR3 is TGTGCCAGCAGCCAAGATCCCTCAGGAGCGGGGGACACAGATACGCAGTATTTT.

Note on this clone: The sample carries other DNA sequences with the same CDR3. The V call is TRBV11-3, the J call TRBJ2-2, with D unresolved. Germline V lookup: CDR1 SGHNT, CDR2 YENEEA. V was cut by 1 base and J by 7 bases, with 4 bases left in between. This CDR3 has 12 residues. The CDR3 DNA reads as TGTGCCAGCAGCTTAGCCGGCGGGGAGCTGTTTTTT. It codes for CASSLAGGELFF.

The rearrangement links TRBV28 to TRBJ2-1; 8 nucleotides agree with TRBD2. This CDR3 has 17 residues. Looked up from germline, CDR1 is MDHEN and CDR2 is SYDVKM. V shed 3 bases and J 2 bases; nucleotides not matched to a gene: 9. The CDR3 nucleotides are TGTGCCAGCAGTTTTTACGCGGGGGGCGAAACCTACAATGAGCAGTTCTTC. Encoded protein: CASSFYAGGETYNEQFF.

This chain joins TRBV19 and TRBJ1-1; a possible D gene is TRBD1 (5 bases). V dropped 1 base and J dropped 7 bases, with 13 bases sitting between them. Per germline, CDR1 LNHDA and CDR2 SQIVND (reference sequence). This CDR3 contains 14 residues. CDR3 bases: TGTGCCAGTAGTATAGGGCGACAGAAGAATGAAGCTTTCTTT. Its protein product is CASSIGRQKNEAFF. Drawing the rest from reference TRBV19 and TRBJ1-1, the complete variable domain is DGGITQSPKYLFRKEGQNVTLSCEQNLNHDAMYWYRQDPGQGLRLIYYSQIVNDFQKGDIAEGYSVSREKKESFPLTVTSAQKNPTAFYLCASSIGRQKNEAFFGQGTRLTVV.

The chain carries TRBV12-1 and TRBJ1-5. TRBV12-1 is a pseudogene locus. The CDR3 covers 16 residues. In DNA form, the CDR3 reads TGTGCCAGCAGCTTTGGGGGACCCGATAGGAATCAGCCCCAGCATTTT. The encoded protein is CASSFGGPDRNQPQHF.

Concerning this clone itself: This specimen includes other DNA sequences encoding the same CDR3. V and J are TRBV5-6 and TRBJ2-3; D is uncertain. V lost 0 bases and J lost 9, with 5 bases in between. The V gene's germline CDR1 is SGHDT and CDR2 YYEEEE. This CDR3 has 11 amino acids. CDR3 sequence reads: CASSLGVTQYF. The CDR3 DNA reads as TGTGCCAGCAGCTTGGGGGTAACGCAGTATTTT.

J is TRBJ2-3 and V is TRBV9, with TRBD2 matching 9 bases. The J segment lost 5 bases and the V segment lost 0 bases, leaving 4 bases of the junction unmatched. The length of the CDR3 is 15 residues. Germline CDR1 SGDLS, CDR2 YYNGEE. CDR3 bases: TGTGCCAGCAGCGTAGGCGGGAGGGCGGGAGATACGCAGTATTTT. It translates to CASSVGGRAGDTQYF.

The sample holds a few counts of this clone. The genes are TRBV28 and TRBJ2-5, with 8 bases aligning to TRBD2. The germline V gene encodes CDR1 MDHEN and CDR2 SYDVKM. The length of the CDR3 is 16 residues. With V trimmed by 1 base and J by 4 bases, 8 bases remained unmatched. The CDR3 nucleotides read TGTGCCAGCAGTTTATTGGCTAGCGGGCCACGAGAGACCCAGTACTTC. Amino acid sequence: CASSLLASGPRETQYF.

CDR3 DNA sequence: TGCAGTGCTAGTAATATTTACGAGCAGTACTTC. Protein product: CSASNIYEQYF. The gene calls are TRBV20-1 and TRBJ2-7; D call uncertain. This CDR3 comprises 11 residues. Germline assignment: CDR1 DFQATT and CDR2 SNEGSKA (reference sequence). V lost 3 bases to trimming and J lost 4 bases, with 7 bases between them.